The sequence of this TCR beta chain was determined in a study of control samples from healthy donors and cancer patients. The CDR3 loop spans 15 amino acids. V lost 2 bases and J 9 bases, leaving 14 bases between the germline ends. Germline V gives CDR1 MNHEY, CDR2 SVGAGI. This clone was found a few times. Measured with immunoSEQ multiplex PCR; TCRdb has only the in-frame clones, and not every one. Of fewer than 200,000 clones listed, about 92% were seen once; the top ten hold more than 1.3%. The TCR originated in a man aged 25 to 45 in good health. The sample was blood. The chain joins TRBV6-5 to TRBJ1-6, with D unclear. The CDR3 nucleotides are TGTGCCAGCAGTTACGGCACAGACAAGGGTTCACCCCTCCACTTT. This codes for CASSYGTDKGSPLHF.